The text below deals with one T cell receptor beta chain. This sample is part of a study of T cell repertoires in cytomegalovirus infection. TCRdb re-called the reads through MiXCR, storing one row per CDR3 protein. The table lists 150,000 to 190,000 distinct CDR3 sequences, about a quarter of them singletons. After removal of 5 bases from V and 4 bases from J, the junction contained 10 bases not matched to a gene. The CDR3 covers 19 residues. CDR1 and CDR2 (germline): MDHEN, SYDVKM. Sample: PBMCs. The origin of this receptor is a human donor in good health (CMV status not recorded). Some clones in this sample may be carry-over from other donors' samples. The chain links TRBV28 to TRBJ2-2, with 16 bases identical to TRBD2. In nucleotides, the CDR3 is TGTGCCAGCAGTACCTGGGGGACTAGCGGGGGGGCGGGCACCGGGGAGCTGTTTTTT. The encoded protein is CASSTWGTSGGAGTGELFF. Complete variable domain (other parts from reference TRBV28 and TRBJ2-2): DVKVTQSSRYLVKRTGEKVFLECVQDMDHENMFWYRQDPGLGLRLIYFSYDVKMKEKGDIPEGYSVSREKKERFSLILESASTNQTSMYLCASSTWGTSGGAGTGELFFGEGSRLTVL.